Below are 24 T cell receptor beta chains sequenced from a single sample in a study of T cell responses to AZD1222 COVID-19 vaccine (dated by TCRdb to 2020 to 2022). What the time point label conveys for this sample: about 28 days (+/-7) after the second vaccine dose. Library generation was performed with the immunoSEQ multiplex PCR assay. Not all clones reach the TCRdb copy of this immuneACCESS table, which keeps in-frame sequences only. Checked studies attribute under half of the gap to unresolved V genes and leave the rest unexplained. This sample lists around 190,000 clones; roughly 90% were detected once. Over 1.5% of the sample belongs to the ten largest clones. Sequenced material: peripheral blood, taken 28 days after the second AZD1222 dose. The receptors derive from an adult who received the AZD1222 COVID-19 vaccine.

This chain uses TRBV19 with TRBJ1-6; D perhaps matches TRBD1 (5 bases). Trimming took 5 bases from V and 8 from J, leaving 16 bases between them. CDR3 length equals 15 residues. Germline loops: CDR1 LNHDA, CDR2 SQIVND (reference sequence). The DNA for the CDR3 is TGTGCCAGTAGTCTCCGACAGCCTGCCTATTCACCCCTCCACTTT. Protein: CASSLRQPAYSPLHF.

The CDR3 bases are TGTGCCAGCAGAACCGGGACGGCCGGTTCCTACGAGCAGTACTTC. Translated, it gives CASRTGTAGSYEQYF. The V gene is TRBV6-5, the J gene TRBJ2-7; D possibly uses TRBD1 or TRBD2 (5 bases each). The CDR3 is 15 amino acids. Trimming took 6 bases from V and 1 from J, leaving 16 bases between them. Per the germline V gene, CDR1 is MNHEY and CDR2 is SVGAGI.

This chain links TRBV9 with TRBJ1-4; 7 bases align to TRBD1. This CDR3 is 16 amino acids long. CDR1 SGDLS and CDR2 YYNGEE come from the germline V gene. V was clipped by 0 bases and J by 3 bases; unmatched bases: 5. The CDR3 DNA reads as TGTGCCAGCAGCGTAGGACAGGGAGGAGCTAATGAAAAACTGTTTTTT. Its protein is CASSVGQGGANEKLFF.

The chain has TRBV2 and TRBJ2-5, with a possible D match to TRBD1 (5 bases). This CDR3 has 13 amino acids. V was trimmed by 8 bases and J by 2 bases, leaving 12 bases between them. Germline CDR1 and CDR2: SNHLY and FYNNEI. CDR3 nucleotide sequence: TGTGCCAGCTCGGACAACACACAAGAGACCCAGTACTTC. As protein: CASSDNTQETQYF. Supplemented by reference TRBV2 and TRBJ2-5, the full variable domain reads EPEVTQTPSHQVTQMGQEVILRCVPISNHLYFYWYRQILGQKVEFLVSFYNNEISEKSEIFDDQFSVERPDGSNFTLKIRSTKLEDSAMYFCASSDNTQETQYFGPGTRLLVL.

The chain has TRBV2 and TRBJ2-3; no reliable D call. Germline CDR1 and CDR2: SNHLY and FYNNEI. Trimming took off 8 bases at V and 6 bases at J, with 15 bases between the two ends. The CDR3 runs to 13 residues. The CDR3 DNA follows: TGTGCCAGCGGAAAACTATGGGGTGATACGCAGTATTTT. Translation: CASGKLWGDTQYF.

The CDR3 protein is CASSLGWRAVETQYF. CDR3 nucleotides: TGTGCCAGCAGCCTAGGGTGGAGAGCCGTGGAGACCCAGTACTTC. The chain employs TRBV7-2 and TRBJ2-5; D is uncertain. V was trimmed by 5 bases and J by 5 bases, leaving 18 bases between them. Germline V gene sequence: CDR1 SGHTA, CDR2 FQGNSA. The CDR3 is made up of 15 amino acids.

This clone was picked up one time. The V gene is TRBV5-4, the J gene TRBJ2-1; TRBD2 agrees at 9 bases. The CDR3 runs 15 residues. The V and J ends lost 6 bases and 8 bases, in that order; junction bases with no gene match: 12. From germline, CDR1 is SGHNT and CDR2 YYREEE (reference sequence). The CDR3 coding sequence is TGTGCCAGCACCATAGCGGGGGCCCCAGACGATGAGCAGTTCTTC. It encodes CASTIAGAPDDEQFF.

The chain couples TRBV18 to TRBJ1-4; 8 bases fit TRBD1. This CDR3 is 15 amino acids long. Germline values: CDR1 KGHSH, CDR2 LQKENI. V shed 2 bases and J 4 bases; nucleotides not matched to a gene: 3. CDR3 sequence reads: CASSPGTGHNEKLFF. The CDR3 bases are TGTGCCAGCTCACCAGGGACAGGACATAATGAAAAACTGTTTTTT.

This rearrangement joins TRBV3-1 (or the pseudogene TRBV3-2) to TRBJ1-2, with D hard to call. V gave up 1 base and J gave up 5 bases, with 17 bases separating them. Germline CDR1 LGHDT, CDR2 YNNKEL (reference sequence). CDR3 size: 16 residues. CDR3 bases: TGTGCCAGCAGCCAAGCCGGCCCAACCAGATCTTATGGCTACACCTTC. Its translation is CASSQAGPTRSYGYTF.

This clone was detected only once. The chain recombines TRBV12-3 or TRBV12-4 with TRBJ1-1, with TRBD1 matching over 7 bases. Unmatched junction bases numbered 7, after V lost 8 bases and J lost 4 bases. The CDR3 sequence is 13 residues long. CDR3 residues: CASLVSGGTEAFF. CDR3 DNA sequence: TGTGCCAGCCTCGTCTCAGGGGGCACTGAAGCTTTCTTT.

A note on this clone: Other nucleotide sequences in the sample specify the same CDR3. The chain has TRBV18 and TRBJ2-5; tentatively, D is TRBD2 (6 bases). CDR1 is KGHSH and CDR2 is LQKENI in the germline V gene. The CDR3 contains 13 residues. V lost 6 bases and J lost 3, with 11 bases in between. The DNA for the CDR3 is TGTGCCAGCTCCCCGGGACTGGAAGAGACCCAGTACTTC. Its translation is CASSPGLEETQYF.

The chain is built from TRBV19 and TRBJ1-5; D ambiguous. CDR3 length equals 14 residues. V was cut by 3 bases and J by 12 bases, with 18 bases left in between. Germline lookup yields CDR1 LNHDA and CDR2 SQIVND (reference sequence). The CDR3 region is CASSILPQVGVQHF. The CDR3 DNA reads as TGTGCCAGTAGTATTTTGCCTCAGGTGGGAGTCCAGCATTTT. The entire variable domain, with the rest obtained from reference TRBV19 and TRBJ1-5, is as follows: DGGITQSPKYLFRKEGQNVTLSCEQNLNHDAMYWYRQDPGQGLRLIYYSQIVNDFQKGDIAEGYSVSREKKESFPLTVTSAQKNPTAFYLCASSILPQVGVQHFGDGTRLSIL.

The chain combines TRBV30 with TRBJ1-1; tentatively, D is TRBD1 (5 bases). V lost 4 bases to trimming and J lost 4 bases, with 19 bases between them. CDR3 length: 15 residues. CDR1 is GTSNPN and CDR2 is SVGIG in the germline V gene (reference sequence). CDR3 amino acids: CAWTIPGTRGTEAFF. CDR3 DNA sequence: TGTGCCTGGACCATACCAGGGACCCGGGGCACTGAAGCTTTCTTT.

Only a few counts were recorded for this clone. The V gene is TRBV4-2, the J gene TRBJ2-7; perhaps TRBD2 as D (6 bases). The CDR3 consists of 15 residues. V lost 6 bases and J lost 2, with 17 bases in between. From germline, CDR1 is LGHNA and CDR2 YNFKEQ. CDR3 sequence: CASSAPGLKTYEQYF. CDR3 DNA: TGTGCCAGCAGTGCGCCGGGACTCAAGACCTACGAGCAGTACTTC.

The genes are TRBV11-3 and TRBJ2-2; D call uncertain. Trimming removed 3 bases from V and 1 base from J, with 6 bases in between. CDR1 is SGHNT and CDR2 is YENEEA in the germline V gene. CDR3 length equals 14 residues. In DNA form, the CDR3 reads TGTGCCAGCAGCTTTTCTATGAACACCGGGGAGCTGTTTTTT. Its translation is CASSFSMNTGELFF.

The chain employs TRBV10-2 and TRBJ2-2; TRBD2 matches 11 bases. Per germline, CDR1 WSHSY and CDR2 SAAADI. The V and J ends lost 8 bases and 3 bases, in that order; junction bases with no gene match: 5. The CDR3 loop spans 15 amino acids. Here the CDR3 reads CASCSGRVDTGELFF. The DNA of the CDR3 is TGCGCCAGCTGTAGCGGGAGGGTGGACACCGGGGAGCTGTTTTTT.

J is TRBJ2-1 and V is TRBV30; no reliable D call. CDR1 is GTSNPN, CDR2 SVGIG, per germline (reference sequence). This CDR3 is built from 11 residues. V was clipped by 2 bases and J by 12 bases, with 11 bases between them. CDR3 region: CAWSRQLGQFF. The CDR3 region has the DNA TGTGCCTGGAGTCGACAATTAGGGCAGTTCTTC.

This chain links TRBV27 with TRBJ2-7; no definite D call. The ends were cut back, 3 bases at V and 2 bases at J, with 11 bases in the middle. CDR1 and CDR2 from the germline V gene are MNHEY and SMNVEV (reference sequence). This CDR3 is 14 amino acids long. The DNA of the CDR3 is TGTGCCAGCAGTTTTGTAGGTGGGCCCTACGAGCAGTACTTC. As protein: CASSFVGGPYEQYF.

This chain uses TRBV30 with TRBJ2-1, with 9 bases fitting TRBD1. CDR1 and CDR2 from the germline V gene are GTSNPN and SVGIG (reference sequence). Trimming removed 3 bases from V and 8 bases from J; junction bases left unmatched: 17. The CDR3 covers 17 residues. The CDR3 loop reads CAWREGVTGQGWDEQFF. The CDR3 region has the DNA TGTGCCTGGAGGGAAGGCGTTACGGGACAGGGCTGGGATGAGCAGTTCTTC. The full variable domain, rest sourced from reference TRBV30 and TRBJ2-1, is SQTIHQWPATLVQPVGSPLSLECTVEGTSNPNLYWYRQAAGRGLQLLFYSVGIGQISSEVPQNLSASRPQDRQFILSSKKLLLSDSGFYLCAWREGVTGQGWDEQFFGPGTRLTVL.

This clone has just a few counts. The chain carries TRBV11-2 and TRBJ2-5; 11 nucleotides agree with TRBD2. Germline V gene lookup returns CDR1 SGHAT and CDR2 FQNNGV. Trimming cost V 4 bases and J 5 bases; bases outside gene matches: 6. The CDR3 has 15 amino acids. The CDR3 DNA sequence: TGTGCCAGCAGCTCGACCCTAGCGGGGGGTGAGACCCAGTACTTC. The encoded protein is CASSSTLAGGETQYF.

This chain connects TRBV4-3 to TRBJ1-6; D not certain. CDR1 and CDR2 (germline): LGHNA, YSLEER. The CDR3 runs 15 residues. Trimming shortened V by 0 bases and J by 4 bases, and 7 bases separated the two germline ends. The CDR3 loop reads CASSQEPVYNSPLHF. The CDR3 bases are TGCGCCAGCAGCCAAGAGCCAGTTTATAATTCACCCCTCCACTTT.

Only one count was recorded for this clone. The chain carries TRBV29-1 and TRBJ2-7, with 9 nucleotides matching TRBD1. Germline V gene sequence: CDR1 SQVTM, CDR2 ANQGSEA. The CDR3 runs 14 residues. V was clipped by 5 bases and J by 0 bases; unmatched bases: 5. CDR3 region: CSVIGQGSSYEQYF. CDR3 in DNA: TGCAGCGTTATCGGACAGGGGAGCTCCTACGAGCAGTACTTC.

V usage is TRBV7-8 and J usage is TRBJ1-5; no reliable D call. The CDR3 spans 15 residues. Germline V gene data show CDR1 as SGHVS and CDR2 as FQNEAQ. The germline V and J ends were trimmed by 2 bases and 2 bases, with 10 bases remaining between them. The CDR3 DNA follows: TGTGCCAGCAGCTTAAGAGGGCCAGGCAATCAGCCCCAGCATTTT. Its translation is CASSLRGPGNQPQHF.

This sequence joins TRBV27 and TRBJ1-5; D remains ambiguous. There are 13 residues in the CDR3. Looked up from germline, CDR1 is MNHEY and CDR2 is SMNVEV (reference sequence). V lost 3 bases and J 3 bases, leaving 6 bases between the germline ends. This CDR3 is CASSFGINQPQHF. In DNA, the CDR3 is TGTGCCAGCAGTTTTGGAATCAATCAGCCCCAGCATTTT.